The sequence of this T cell receptor (beta chain) was determined in a study of blood T cell repertoires in COVID-19. Study information: Donors in the United States, Italy and Spain gave samples during acute or convalescent COVID-19. Sources were T cells, B-cell-depleted T cells, or PBMCs; the material itself was cDNA or gDNA.

Trimming stripped 6 bases from V and 6 bases from J, with 15 bases between. The germline V gene encodes CDR1 LNHDA and CDR2 SQIVND (reference sequence). The CDR3 spans 14 residues. Exposed enrollees had met someone with a PCR-confirmed or clinician-diagnosed COVID-19 case at some point within the 2 weeks before study entry. Sequenced by immunoSEQ multiplex PCR; TCRdb stores in-frame clones only, minus some. This sample has about 300,000 clones; about 85% occur once, and the top ten carry approximately 1.9%. The TCR originated in a woman in her thirties who had been exposed to COVID-19. The chain carries TRBV19 and TRBJ2-1; maybe TRBD2 (6 bases). The sequenced sample consisted of PBMCs or T cells enriched from blood (not recorded which). DNA of the CDR3: TGTGCCAGTAGCCCCCCCGGGACTTTCAATGAGCAGTTCTTC. Translated, it gives CASSPPGTFNEQFF.